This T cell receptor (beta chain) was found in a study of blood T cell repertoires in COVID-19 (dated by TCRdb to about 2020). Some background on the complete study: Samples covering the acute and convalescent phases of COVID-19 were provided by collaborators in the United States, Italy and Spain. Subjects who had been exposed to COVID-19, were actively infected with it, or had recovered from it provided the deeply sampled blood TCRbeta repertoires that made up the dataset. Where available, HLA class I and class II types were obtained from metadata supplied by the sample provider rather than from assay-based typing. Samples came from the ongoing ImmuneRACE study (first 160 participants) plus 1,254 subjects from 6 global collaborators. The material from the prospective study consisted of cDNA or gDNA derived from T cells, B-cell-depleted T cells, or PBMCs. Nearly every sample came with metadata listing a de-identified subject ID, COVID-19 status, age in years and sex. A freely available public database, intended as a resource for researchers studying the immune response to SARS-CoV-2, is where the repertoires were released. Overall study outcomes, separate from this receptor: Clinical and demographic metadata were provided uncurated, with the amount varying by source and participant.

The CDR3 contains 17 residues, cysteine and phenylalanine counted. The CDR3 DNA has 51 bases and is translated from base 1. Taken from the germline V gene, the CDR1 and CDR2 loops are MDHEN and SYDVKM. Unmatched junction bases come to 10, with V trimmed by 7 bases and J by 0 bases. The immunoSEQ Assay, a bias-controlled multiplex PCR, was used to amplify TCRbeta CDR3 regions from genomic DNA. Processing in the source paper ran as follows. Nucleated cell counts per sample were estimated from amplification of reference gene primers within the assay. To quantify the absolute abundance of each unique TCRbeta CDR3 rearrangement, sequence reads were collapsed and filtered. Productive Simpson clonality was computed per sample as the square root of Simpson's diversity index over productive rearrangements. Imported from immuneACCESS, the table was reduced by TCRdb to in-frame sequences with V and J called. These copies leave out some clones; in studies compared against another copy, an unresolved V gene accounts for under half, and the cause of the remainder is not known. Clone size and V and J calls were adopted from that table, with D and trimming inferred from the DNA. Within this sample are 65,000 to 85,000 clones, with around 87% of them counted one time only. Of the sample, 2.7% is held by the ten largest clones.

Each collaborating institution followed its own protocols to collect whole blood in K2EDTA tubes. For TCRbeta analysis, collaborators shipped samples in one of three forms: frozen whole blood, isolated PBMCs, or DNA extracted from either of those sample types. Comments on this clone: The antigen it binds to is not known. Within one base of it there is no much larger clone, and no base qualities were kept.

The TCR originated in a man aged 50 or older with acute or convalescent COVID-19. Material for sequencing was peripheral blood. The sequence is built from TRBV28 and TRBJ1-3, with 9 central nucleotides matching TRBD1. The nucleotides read TGTGCCAGCACCGCCGGGACAGGGACCTACTCTGGAAACACCATATATTTT. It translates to CASTAGTGTYSGNTIYF.